Here is one T cell receptor (beta chain) with its context. Antigen unknown. By flow cytometry, patients selected for sequencing had shown an expansion of CD8+CD57+ cells. Blood was sampled before the patients had received any therapy. The template for TCR beta VDJ and CDR3 sequence profiling was genomic DNA. A single record per CDR3 protein comes from TCRdb applying MiXCR to the reads. Here the sample spans approximately 250,000 distinct CDR3 sequences, roughly 82% being singletons. The CDR3 contains 12 residues. Germline V gene sequence: CDR1 DFQATT, CDR2 SNEGSKA (reference sequence). Trimming took off 6 bases at V and 9 bases at J, with 17 bases between the two ends. The sample is drawn from a study of CD8+CD57+ T cells in acquired aplastic anemia. As for the study in general: The average for DNA from sorted CD4+ and CD8+ cells was around 3.4 ug.

Whole-study findings and limits: Common to patients and controls were roughly 30 CD8+ CDR3 sequences. Patients versus controls showed no significant CD8+ Simpson's diversity difference.

The source is a human donor with aplastic anemia. The specimen was sorted CD4+, CD8+, or CD8+CD57+ T cells (not recorded which) from PBMCs. The chain has TRBV20-1 and TRBJ1-1; D gene unclear. The chain's CDR3 is CSASSCETKAFF. In DNA, the CDR3 is TGCAGTGCCAGTAGTTGCGAAACCAAAGCTTTCTTT.